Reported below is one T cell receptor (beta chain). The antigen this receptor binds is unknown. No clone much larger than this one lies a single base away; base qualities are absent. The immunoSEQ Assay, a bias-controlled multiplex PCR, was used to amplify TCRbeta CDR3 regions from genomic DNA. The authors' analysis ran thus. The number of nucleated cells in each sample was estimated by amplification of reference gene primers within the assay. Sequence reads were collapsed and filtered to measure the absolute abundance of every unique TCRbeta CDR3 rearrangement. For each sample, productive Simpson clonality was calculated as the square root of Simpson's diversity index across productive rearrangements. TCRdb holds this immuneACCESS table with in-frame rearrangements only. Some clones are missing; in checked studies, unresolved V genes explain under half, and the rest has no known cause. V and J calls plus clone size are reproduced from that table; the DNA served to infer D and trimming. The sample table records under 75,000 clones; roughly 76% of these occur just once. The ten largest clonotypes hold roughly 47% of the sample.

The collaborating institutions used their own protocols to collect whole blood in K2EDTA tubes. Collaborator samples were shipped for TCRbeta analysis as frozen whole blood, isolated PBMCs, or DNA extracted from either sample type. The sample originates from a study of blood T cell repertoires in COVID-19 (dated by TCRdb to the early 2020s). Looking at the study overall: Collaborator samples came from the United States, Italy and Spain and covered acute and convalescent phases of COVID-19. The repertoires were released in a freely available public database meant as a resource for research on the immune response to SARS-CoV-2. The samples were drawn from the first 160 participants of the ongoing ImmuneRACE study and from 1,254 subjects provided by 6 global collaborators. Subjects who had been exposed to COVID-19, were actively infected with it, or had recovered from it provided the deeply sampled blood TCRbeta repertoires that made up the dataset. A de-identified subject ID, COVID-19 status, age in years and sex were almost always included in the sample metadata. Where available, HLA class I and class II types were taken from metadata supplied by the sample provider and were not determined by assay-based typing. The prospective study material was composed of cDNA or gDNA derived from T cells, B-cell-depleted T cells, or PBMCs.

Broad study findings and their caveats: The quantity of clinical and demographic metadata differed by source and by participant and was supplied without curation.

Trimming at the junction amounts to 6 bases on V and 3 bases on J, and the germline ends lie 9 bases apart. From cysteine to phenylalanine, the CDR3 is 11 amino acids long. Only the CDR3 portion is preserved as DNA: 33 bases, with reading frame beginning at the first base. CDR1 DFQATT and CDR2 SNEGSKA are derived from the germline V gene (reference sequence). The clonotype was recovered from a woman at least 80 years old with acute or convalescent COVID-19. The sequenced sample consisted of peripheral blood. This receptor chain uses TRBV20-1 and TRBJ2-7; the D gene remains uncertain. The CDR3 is CSAARNYEQYF. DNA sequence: TGCAGTGCCGCCAGGAACTACGAGCAGTACTTC.